This T cell receptor beta chain is from a study of control samples from healthy donors and cancer patients. The CDR3 length is 15 residues. Germline V gene sequence: CDR1 SGHVS, CDR2 FQNEAQ. Trimming cost V 4 bases and J 6 bases; bases outside gene matches: 9. Assay: immunoSEQ multiplex PCR; the TCRdb copy retains only in-frame clones and omits some. Here the sample spans 110,000 to 150,000 clones, around nine tenths being singletons. Sequencing used blood. The sequence came from a man aged 25-45 years in good health. The chain joins TRBV7-8 to TRBJ2-7; 10 nucleotides align to TRBD2. The chain's CDR3 is CASSSRLAGLREQYF. DNA for the CDR3: TGTGCCAGCAGCTCGAGACTAGCGGGCCTTCGCGAGCAGTACTTC.